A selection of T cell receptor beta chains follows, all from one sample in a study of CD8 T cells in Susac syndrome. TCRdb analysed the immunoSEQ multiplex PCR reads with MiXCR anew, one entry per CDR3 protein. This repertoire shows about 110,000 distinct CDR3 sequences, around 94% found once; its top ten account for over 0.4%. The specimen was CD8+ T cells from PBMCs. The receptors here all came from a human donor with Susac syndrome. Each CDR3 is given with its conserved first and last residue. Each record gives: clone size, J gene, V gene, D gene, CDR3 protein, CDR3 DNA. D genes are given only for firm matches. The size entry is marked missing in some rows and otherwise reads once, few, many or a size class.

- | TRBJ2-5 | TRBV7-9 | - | CASSLYGGGIQETQYF | TGTGCCAGCAGCTTATATGGCGGGGGCATCCAAGAGACCCAGTACTTC
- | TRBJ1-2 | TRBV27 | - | CASTTGGTTNGYTF | TGTGCCAGCACCACCGGTGGGACTACCAATGGCTACACCTTC
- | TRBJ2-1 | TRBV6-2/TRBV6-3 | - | CASTPRWGGEQFF | TGTGCCAGCACTCCGCGGTGGGGTGGGGAGCAGTTCTTC
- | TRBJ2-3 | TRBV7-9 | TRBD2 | CASSSRTSGGVNTQYF | TGTGCCAGCAGCTCTCGGACTAGCGGGGGTGTGAATACGCAGTATTTT
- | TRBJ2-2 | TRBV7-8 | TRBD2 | CASSKVGGGTGELFF | TGTGCCAGCAGCAAAGTCGGCGGGGGGACCGGGGAGCTGTTTTTT
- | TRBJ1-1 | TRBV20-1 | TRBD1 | CSVKGANTEAFF | TGCAGTGTAAAGGGGGCGAACACTGAAGCTTTCTTT
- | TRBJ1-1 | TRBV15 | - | CATSGPGDGGNTEAFF | TGTGCCACCAGCGGCCCGGGCGACGGAGGGAACACTGAAGCTTTCTTT
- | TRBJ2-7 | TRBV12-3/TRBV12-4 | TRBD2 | CASTREGYEQYF | TGTGCCAGCACCCGGGAGGGCTACGAGCAGTACTTC
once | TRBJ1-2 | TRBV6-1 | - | CASSPRGNNYGYTF | TGTGCCAGCAGTCCCCGGGGGAATAACTATGGCTACACCTTC
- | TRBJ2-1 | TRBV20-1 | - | CSARVDLLSGNEQFF | TGCAGTGCTAGGGTGGACCTTTTGTCGGGAAATGAGCAGTTCTTC
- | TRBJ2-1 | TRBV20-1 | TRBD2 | CSASGPSAGSSYNEQFF | TGCAGTGCTAGCGGACCCTCAGCGGGAAGCTCCTACAATGAGCAGTTCTTC
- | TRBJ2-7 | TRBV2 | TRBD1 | CAIDTGETGFYEQYF | TGTGCCATCGACACAGGGGAAACGGGATTCTACGAGCAGTACTTC
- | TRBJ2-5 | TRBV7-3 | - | CASSLETGPQETQYF | TGTGCCAGCAGCTTAGAGACTGGTCCCCAAGAGACCCAGTACTTC
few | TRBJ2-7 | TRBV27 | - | CASSQDRRGYEQYF | TGTGCCAGCAGTCAGGACCGCAGAGGCTACGAGCAGTACTTC
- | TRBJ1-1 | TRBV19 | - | CASSWTPGTGEAFF | TGTGCCAGTAGTTGGACCCCAGGGACCGGTGAAGCTTTCTTT
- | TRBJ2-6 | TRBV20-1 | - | CSARPEEATSGANVLTF | TGCAGTGCTAGGCCCGAGGAGGCCACCTCTGGGGCCAACGTCCTGACTTTC
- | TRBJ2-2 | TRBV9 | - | CASSVVHHGELFF | TGTGCCAGCAGCGTAGTGCACCACGGGGAGCTGTTTTTT
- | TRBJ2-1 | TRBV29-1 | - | CSLTKGPSYNEQFF | TGCAGCCTGACGAAGGGGCCCTCCTACAATGAGCAGTTCTTC
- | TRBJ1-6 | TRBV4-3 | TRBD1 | CASSEVPGQYNSPLHF | TGCGCCAGCAGCGAGGTTCCGGGACAGTATAATTCACCCCTCCACTTT
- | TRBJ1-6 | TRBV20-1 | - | CSARPRDFTDNSPLHF | TGCAGTGCTAGACCGAGGGACTTTACGGATAATTCACCCCTCCACTTT
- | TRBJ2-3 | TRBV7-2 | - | CASLEGDTQYF | TGTGCCAGCTTAGAGGGAGATACGCAGTATTTT
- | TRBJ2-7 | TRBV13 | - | CASSSSRDPSSYEQYF | TGTGCCAGCAGCAGCTCCCGGGACCCAAGCTCCTACGAGCAGTACTTC
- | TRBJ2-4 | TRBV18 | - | CASSPRPLDIQYF | TGTGCCAGCTCACCAAGGCCCCTAGACATTCAGTACTTC
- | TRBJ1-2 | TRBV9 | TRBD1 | CASSPGTGVTNYGYTF | TGTGCCAGCAGCCCCGGGACAGGGGTGACTAACTATGGCTACACCTTC
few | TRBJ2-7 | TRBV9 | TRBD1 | CASTRGTGGYEQYF | TGTGCCAGCACCCGCGGGACAGGGGGCTACGAGCAGTACTTC
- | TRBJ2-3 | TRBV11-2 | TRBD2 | CASSRLAGGREDTQYF | TGTGCCAGCAGCCGACTAGCGGGGGGGCGGGAGGATACGCAGTATTTT
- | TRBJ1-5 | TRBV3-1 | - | CASSQDGGVGQPQHF | TGTGCCAGCAGCCAAGATGGGGGGGTAGGACAGCCCCAGCATTTT
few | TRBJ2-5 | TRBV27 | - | CASSVGGETQYF | TGTGCCAGCAGTGTTGGAGGAGAGACCCAGTACTTC
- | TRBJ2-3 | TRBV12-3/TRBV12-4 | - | CASSLRDTDTQYF | TGTGCCAGCAGTTTAAGGGACACAGATACGCAGTATTTT
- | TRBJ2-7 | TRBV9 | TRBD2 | CASSGSGEDYEQYF | TGTGCCAGCAGCGGTAGCGGGGAAGACTACGAGCAGTACTTC
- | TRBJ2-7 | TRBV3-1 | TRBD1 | CASSRWPGTGLSYEQYF | TGTGCCAGCAGCCGCTGGCCAGGGACAGGGTTATCCTACGAGCAGTACTTC
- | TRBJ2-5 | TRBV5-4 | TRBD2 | CASSLEVAGGRRQETQYF | TGTGCCAGCAGCTTGGAGGTGGCGGGGGGGCGCAGGCAAGAGACCCAGTACTTC
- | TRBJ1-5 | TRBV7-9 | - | CASSYTAGQPQHF | TGTGCCAGCAGCTACACAGCCGGTCAGCCCCAGCATTTT
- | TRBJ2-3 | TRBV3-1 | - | CASSQRLDGGTDTQYF | TGTGCCAGCAGCCAACGCCTTGATGGGGGCACAGATACGCAGTATTTT
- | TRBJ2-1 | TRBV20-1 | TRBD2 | CSARLAGGDEQFF | TGCAGTGCCAGACTAGCGGGGGGCGATGAGCAGTTCTTC
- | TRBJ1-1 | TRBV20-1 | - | CSASLPEITEAFF | TGCAGTGCTAGTTTGCCCGAGATCACTGAAGCTTTCTTT
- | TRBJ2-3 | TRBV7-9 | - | CASSLGGPWYF | TGTGCCAGCAGCCTAGGTGGCCCGTGGTATTTT
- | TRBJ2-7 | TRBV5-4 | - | CASSLAGREYEQYF | TGTGCCAGCAGCTTGGCCGGCAGGGAGTACGAGCAGTACTTC
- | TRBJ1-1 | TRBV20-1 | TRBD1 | CSASPGTANTEAFF | TGCAGTGCTAGTCCCGGGACAGCTAACACTGAAGCTTTCTTT
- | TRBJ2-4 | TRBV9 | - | CASSPTTGRAKNIQYF | TGTGCCAGCAGCCCGACGACAGGGAGGGCCAAAAACATTCAGTACTTC
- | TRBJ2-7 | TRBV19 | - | CASSMGSYEQYF | TGTGCCAGTAGTATGGGCTCCTACGAGCAGTACTTC
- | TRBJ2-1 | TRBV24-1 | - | CATSDTDSGEQFF | TGTGCCACCAGTGATACGGACAGCGGGGAGCAGTTCTTC
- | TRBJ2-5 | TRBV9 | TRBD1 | CASSPRRGWETQYF | TGTGCCAGCAGCCCCCGCAGGGGGTGGGAGACCCAGTACTTC
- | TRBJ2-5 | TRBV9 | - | CASSPLGAPQYF | TGTGCCAGCAGCCCTCTGGGGGCCCCCCAGTACTTC
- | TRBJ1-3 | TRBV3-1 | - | CASSQDWGHSSGNTIYF | TGTGCCAGCAGCCAAGATTGGGGACACAGCTCTGGAAACACCATATATTTT